This TCR beta chain originates from a study of cytomegalovirus exposure and HLA in healthy donors. Study observations and caveats: Excluded: some indistinguishable V segments such as TRBV6-2 and TRBV6-3. Reported findings show TCR beta sequences accurately forecast HLA-A and HLA-B alleles in most subjects. Several top significant clusters appeared, in a later analysis, to be linked to common viral pathogens.

With 60 Vbeta and 13 Jbeta primers, the PCR was carried out. In the original workflow: Roughly 11 million shared chains were among the roughly 80 million unique TCR beta chains that a later analysis counted. Profiling relied on immunoSEQ multiplex PCR, and the TCRdb table lists in-frame clones only, not all of them. V and J calls and clone size are given by that table; D and trimming were obtained from the DNA. This sample has approximately 59,000 clones, with approximately 64% found just once. By sample fraction, this clone is medium-sized (0.01 to 0.1%). The antigen is undetermined. This CDR3 comprises 14 residues. J was trimmed by 4 bases and V by 4 bases; bases with no gene match: 7. CDR1 is MNHEY, CDR2 SVGAGI, per germline.

This sequence joins TRBV6-5 and TRBJ2-7; TRBD2 agrees at 7 bases. The receptor's source is a man aged 40-55 years in good health and CMV-seropositive. The sample was PBMCs. In DNA, the CDR3 is TGTGCCAGCAGTTCTGGCGGGGGTTTATACGAGCAGTACTTC. This encodes CASSSGGGLYEQYF.